The T cell receptor (beta chain) described here comes from a study of blood T cell repertoires in COVID-19. Study as a whole: Specimens from acute and convalescent COVID-19 originated in the United States, Italy and Spain. Sources were T cells, B-cell-depleted T cells, or PBMCs; the material itself was cDNA or gDNA.

Clones were sequenced by immunoSEQ multiplex PCR, and TCRdb holds only the in-frame ones, with some missing. The sample consists of 400,000 or so clones, approximately 87% of them appearing once. The CDR3 runs to 15 residues. V dropped 5 bases and J dropped 6 bases, with 14 bases sitting between them. Germline V gene lookup returns CDR1 SNHLY and CDR2 FYNNEI. The specimen was PBMCs or T cells enriched from blood (not recorded which). The V and J genes are TRBV2 and TRBJ1-6, with D perhaps matching TRBD1 (5 bases). The receptor comes from a middle-aged man in a cohort exposed to, infected with or recovered from COVID-19 (not recorded which). The CDR3 protein is CASSLDRTFNSPLHF. For the CDR3, the DNA is TGTGCCAGCAGTCTCGACAGAACCTTTAATTCACCCCTCCACTTT.